The 22 T cell receptor beta chains listed next were all sequenced from one sample in a study of blood T cell repertoires in COVID-19. Sequencing used immunoSEQ multiplex PCR; TCRdb keeps in-frame clones, though not all of them. The repertoire holds about 300,000 clones, around 84% seen once, with about 1.2% in the top ten. The specimen sequenced was peripheral blood. Every receptor here comes from a man aged 65 to 79 with acute or convalescent COVID-19.

The gene calls are TRBV6-4 and TRBJ2-2; 7 nucleotides match TRBD2. The CDR3 is 13 residues long. V gave up 6 bases and J gave up 7 bases; unmatched junction bases: 5. Germline loops: CDR1 MRHNA, CDR2 SNTAGT. The CDR3 sequence: CASSGTGGGELFF. CDR3 in DNA: TGTGCCAGCAGCGGGACGGGGGGCGGGGAGCTGTTTTTT.

The table lists this clone with a few counts. V usage is TRBV5-4 and J usage is TRBJ2-5, with 13 bases lining up with TRBD2. The CDR3 extends over 16 amino acids. Germline CDR1 reads SGHNT; CDR2 reads YYREEE (reference sequence). The V segment lost 4 bases and the J segment 5 bases; nucleotides outside the gene matches: 8. For the CDR3, the DNA is TGTGCCAGCAGCGACACTAGCGGGAGGGCCGGGGAGACCCAGTACTTC. Protein product: CASSDTSGRAGETQYF.

This clone came up a few times. The rearrangement uses TRBV4-2 and TRBJ1-5; 8 bases fit TRBD1. Germline lookup yields CDR1 LGHNA and CDR2 YNFKEQ. The CDR3 sequence is 14 residues long. J gave up 4 bases and V 6 bases, and 5 bases lay outside the gene matches. CDR3 bases: TGTGCCAGCAGTCGACAGGGGACTAATCAGCCCCAGCATTTT. Translation: CASSRQGTNQPQHF.

The rearrangement links TRBV28 to TRBJ2-7; 7 bases are shared with TRBD1. Germline CDR1 reads MDHEN; CDR2 reads SYDVKM. The CDR3 length is 13 residues. Unmatched junction bases numbered 3, after V lost 4 bases and J lost 3 bases. CDR3 sequence: CASSYRGLYEQYF. CDR3 DNA: TGTGCCAGCAGTTACAGGGGTCTCTACGAGCAGTACTTC.

The DNA for the CDR3 is TGTGCCAGCGTATTACCATATTGGGTCCCACCGGGTACGCAGTATTTT. Encoded protein: CASVLPYWVPPGTQYF. The V call is TRBV27, the J call TRBJ2-3; D is ambiguous. The CDR3 length is 16 residues. Germline values: CDR1 MNHEY, CDR2 SMNVEV (reference sequence). Trimming cost V 8 bases and J 8 bases, with 26 bases left between them.

The chain joins TRBV13 to TRBJ2-7, with TRBD1 identical over 7 bases. The CDR3 is 13 amino acids. Germline assignment: CDR1 PRHDT and CDR2 FYEKMQ (reference sequence). V was clipped by 3 bases and J by 2 bases; unmatched bases: 1. CDR3 loop: CASSLTGTYEQYF. In nucleotides, the CDR3 is TGTGCCAGCAGCTTGACAGGGACCTACGAGCAGTACTTC. The whole variable domain, filled in from reference TRBV13 and TRBJ2-7, reads AAGVIQSPRHLIKEKRETATLKCYPIPRHDTVYWYQQGPGQDPQFLISFYEKMQSDKGSIPDRFSAQQFSDYHSELNMSSLELGDSALYFCASSLTGTYEQYFGPGTRLTVT.

The V call is TRBV19, the J call TRBJ2-2, with a possible D match to TRBD2 (6 bases). Per germline, CDR1 LNHDA and CDR2 SQIVND (reference sequence). V was clipped by 1 base and J by 9 bases, with 24 bases between them. The CDR3 length is 18 residues. The CDR3 bases are TGTGCCAGTAGTATAGGAGGGGAGGCCTTTTTAGGCTTCAGGGAGCTGTTTTTT. Its protein is CASSIGGEAFLGFRELFF.

The chain employs TRBV20-1 and TRBJ2-4; D possibly corresponds to TRBD1 (6 bases). The CDR3 loop spans 13 amino acids. V shed 3 bases and J shed 6 bases, with 12 bases lying between them. Germline CDR1 and CDR2: DFQATT and SNEGSKA (reference sequence). CDR3 region: CSASWGLGNIQYF. DNA of the CDR3: TGCAGTGCTAGTTGGGGGCTCGGAAACATTCAGTACTTC.

This sequence joins TRBV30 and TRBJ1-3; D is ambiguous. Trimming removed 5 bases from V and 2 bases from J, with 13 bases in between. The CDR3 extends over 14 amino acids. CDR1 GTSNPN and CDR2 SVGIG come from the germline V gene (reference sequence). Here the CDR3 reads CAWGLPYAGNTIYF. The CDR3 DNA is TGTGCCTGGGGTCTGCCCTACGCTGGAAACACCATATATTTT.

The chain uses TRBV20-1 and TRBJ1-1, with 8 positions matching TRBD1. CDR1 is DFQATT, CDR2 SNEGSKA, per germline (reference sequence). This CDR3 has 11 amino acids. V was clipped by 6 bases and J by 12 bases; unmatched bases: 9. The CDR3 reads CSAKGQDSTFF. The CDR3 bases are TGCAGTGCCAAGGGACAGGACTCCACTTTCTTT.

The gene calls are TRBV7-2 and TRBJ2-1; TRBD2 is a possible D gene (5 bases). The germline gives CDR1 SGHTA, CDR2 FQGNSA. CDR3 length equals 15 residues. The V end lost 3 bases, the J end lost 2 bases, and 11 bases lay between the germline ends. CDR3 amino acids: CASSLVTTTYNEQFF. The CDR3 nucleotides are TGTGCCAGCAGCTTGGTGACTACCACCTACAATGAGCAGTTCTTC.

The rearrangement links TRBV5-5 to TRBJ1-2; weak D call: TRBD1 (5 bases). Germline loops: CDR1 SGHKS, CDR2 YYEKEE (reference sequence). Deletions cut 3 bases from V and 0 bases from J, with 6 bases between. This CDR3 comprises 13 residues. The CDR3 protein is CASSSTANYGYTF. The CDR3 bases are TGTGCCAGCAGCTCGACAGCTAACTATGGCTACACCTTC.

CDR3 coding DNA: TGTGCCAGCTCACCGTCCCAGAACACTGAAGCTTTCTTT. Amino acids: CASSPSQNTEAFF. The chain combines TRBV18 with TRBJ1-1; no reliable D call. Germline-derived CDR1 and CDR2 are KGHSH and LQKENI. Trimming stripped 3 bases from V and 1 base from J, with 6 bases between. The CDR3 covers 13 residues.

This chain uses TRBV7-2 with TRBJ2-3; 7 bases map to TRBD1. From germline, CDR1 is SGHTA and CDR2 FQGNSA. The ends lost 5 bases at V and 4 bases at J; junction bases unmatched: 9. CDR3 length: 15 amino acids. For the CDR3, the DNA is TGTGCCAGCAGCCCCCAGACAGGGATTTCAGATACGCAGTATTTT. This gives the protein CASSPQTGISDTQYF.

This rearrangement joins TRBV28 to TRBJ2-7; 10 bases fit TRBD1. CDR3 length equals 12 residues. V dropped 3 bases and J dropped 7; count of bases not matched to a gene: 0. Germline V gene lookup returns CDR1 MDHEN and CDR2 SYDVKM. CDR3 protein: CASSLGQGEQYF. CDR3 sequence (DNA): TGTGCCAGCAGTTTGGGACAGGGGGAGCAGTACTTC.

The gene calls are TRBV7-2 and TRBJ1-2, with D uncertain. V was cut by 5 bases and J by 4 bases, with 11 bases left in between. This CDR3 is 13 amino acids long. Germline V gene lookup returns CDR1 SGHTA and CDR2 FQGNSA. In DNA, the CDR3 is TGTGCCAGCAGCCCTGGACTCTTCTATGGCTACACCTTC. It encodes CASSPGLFYGYTF. Full variable domain (rest looked up from reference TRBV7-2 and TRBJ1-2): GAGVSQSPSNKVTEKGKDVELRCDPISGHTALYWYRQSLGQGLEFLIYFQGNSAPDKSGLPSDRFSAERTGGSVSTLTIQRTQQEDSAVYLCASSPGLFYGYTFGSGTRLTVV.

This clone was counted a single time. V and J are TRBV29-1 and TRBJ2-1, with 12 nucleotides matching TRBD2. This CDR3 region has 15 residues. Trimming cost V 7 bases and J 0 bases; bases outside gene matches: 4. Germline CDR1 reads SQVTM; CDR2 reads ANQGSEA. CDR3 sequence (DNA): TGCAGCGCTGGGACTAGCGGGCTCTCCTACAATGAGCAGTTCTTC. As protein: CSAGTSGLSYNEQFF.

This chain uses TRBV19 with TRBJ2-6; D may be TRBD2 (5 bases). Per the germline V gene, CDR1 is LNHDA and CDR2 is SQIVND (reference sequence). V was trimmed by 5 bases and J by 1 base, leaving 15 bases between them. The CDR3 is made up of 17 amino acids. DNA for the CDR3: TGTGCCAGTAGTGTAGCGTTATTACTGTCTGGGGCCAACGTCCTGACTTTC. Protein: CASSVALLLSGANVLTF.

To note about this clone: At the DNA level, this CDR3 is encoded by other sequences in the same sample as well. The chain joins TRBV6-5 to TRBJ1-5; 7 bases fit TRBD1. There are 15 residues in the CDR3. Germline V gene data show CDR1 as MNHEY and CDR2 as SVGAGI. V shed 0 bases, J shed 5 bases, and the junction held 4 bases outside the gene matches. Here the CDR3 DNA reads TGTGCCAGCAGTTACTCGGGCCAGGGGGATCAGCCCCAGCATTTT. Its protein product is CASSYSGQGDQPQHF.

The chain combines TRBV29-1 with TRBJ2-7; 10 bases align to TRBD2. There are 17 residues in the CDR3. V gave up 4 bases and J gave up 4 bases; unmatched junction bases: 16. Germline V CDR1 and CDR2: SQVTM, ANQGSEA. Here the CDR3 DNA reads TGCAGCGTTGTTGGGCTAGCGGGAGTCTTCAACAGGTACGAGCAGTACTTC. Amino acid sequence: CSVVGLAGVFNRYEQYF.

The V and J genes are TRBV5-5 and TRBJ1-3, with D perhaps matching TRBD1 (6 bases). The V end was cut by 4 bases, the J end by 0 bases, with 14 bases between. The CDR3 has 16 amino acids. CDR1 and CDR2 (germline): SGHKS, YYEKEE (reference sequence). As DNA, the CDR3 is TGTGCCAGCAGCGCCATGGGGGCGAGCTCTGGAAACACCATATATTTT. Protein sequence: CASSAMGASSGNTIYF.

The rearrangement joins TRBV18 to TRBJ2-7, with 7 positions matching TRBD2. CDR1 is KGHSH and CDR2 is LQKENI in the germline V gene. The junction had 11 bases not matched to a gene; V was cut back by 1 base and J by 2 bases. The CDR3 spans 17 residues. The CDR3 coding sequence is TGTGCCAGCTCACCACGGTCGGCGGCGGGGGAAACCTACGAGCAGTACTTC. Translated, it gives CASSPRSAAGETYEQYF.